This record covers a single TCR beta chain. Its target is not known. CDR1 is GTSNPN, CDR2 SVGIG, per germline (reference sequence). V was pared by 3 bases and J by 5 bases, with 9 bases of the junction left unmatched. The CDR3 has 14 amino acids. The sort gate was single viable CD3+CD4+CD8-CD45RO+ cells for memory CD4+ T cells. This sample was included in a study of memory CD4+ T cells and cytomegalovirus serostatus. The method was immunoSEQ multiplex PCR; TCRdb's version includes in-frame clones alone and lacks a portion of them. The repertoire holds 50,000 or so clones, roughly four fifths seen once, with under 0.65% in the top ten. Study-level points and caveats: The CMV-associated TCR signature appears largely within the CD4+ memory repertoire.

The receptor was isolated from an adult in good health and CMV-seronegative. The chain recombines TRBV30 with TRBJ1-1; 7 positions agree with TRBD1. Source material: memory CD4+ T cells from blood. The CDR3 DNA reads TGTGCCTGGAGCGATCGGACAGGCGGGACTGAAGCTTTCTTT. Its protein is CAWSDRTGGTEAFF.